This T cell receptor beta chain derives from a study of blood T cell repertoires in COVID-19. Study-wide context: There were acute and convalescent COVID-19 samples, and they came from the United States, Italy and Spain.

The CDR3 has 18 residues. J gave up 4 bases and V 4 bases, and 14 bases lay outside the gene matches. Germline V CDR1 and CDR2: SEHNR, FQNEAQ (reference sequence). The data were produced by immunoSEQ multiplex PCR, yet TCRdb's version contains in-frame clones alone and is incomplete. Of fewer than 200,000 clones listed, 78% are singletons. V is TRBV7-9 and J is TRBJ2-2; TRBD2 matches 8 bases. The sample comprised PBMCs or T cells enriched from blood (not recorded which). This clonotype was obtained from a woman aged 45-60 years who had recovered from COVID-19. CDR3 sequence reads: CASSSLLSGARITGELFF. The CDR3 DNA follows: TGTGCCAGCAGCTCACTTCTTAGCGGGGCGCGAATCACCGGGGAGCTGTTTTTT.